This T cell receptor (beta chain) is drawn from a study of cytomegalovirus exposure and HLA in healthy donors. 13 Jbeta primers and 60 Vbeta primers were used for the PCR. Using immunoSEQ multiplex PCR, the repertoire was profiled, and TCRdb retains in-frame clones only, with some absent. The sample contains roughly 150,000 clones, 85% of which appear only once. Germline V gene sequence: CDR1 SQVTM, CDR2 ANQGSEA. CDR3 length equals 12 residues. With 3 bases removed from V and 6 bases from J, the gap between germline ends came to 11 bases. The receptor was derived from a boy between 2 and 10 years old in good health and CMV-seronegative. The gene calls are TRBV29-1 and TRBJ1-1; D unclear. Sequencing was performed on PBMCs. CDR3 residues: CSVDFGFAEAFF. In DNA form, the CDR3 reads TGCAGCGTTGATTTCGGGTTCGCTGAAGCTTTCTTT. Full variable domain (outside the CDR3, taken from reference TRBV29-1 and TRBJ1-1): SAVISQKPSRDICQRGTSLTIQCQVDSQVTMMFWYRQQPGQSLTLIATANQGSEATYESGFVIDKFPISRPNLTFSTLTVSNMSPEDSSIYLCSVDFGFAEAFFGQGTRLTVV.